The present entry profiles one TCR beta chain with its context. Donors in Cohort 3 who had recovered were those with two negative PCRs, healthcare professional clearance, or resolution of their symptoms. The CDR3 is 12 residues long. The germline V and J ends were trimmed by 5 bases and 6 bases, with 11 bases remaining between them. From germline, CDR1 is MNHEY and CDR2 SMNVEV (reference sequence). These data are taken from a study of blood T cell repertoires in COVID-19. Study details: Samples taken during acute and convalescent COVID-19 were collected in the United States, Italy and Spain. T cells, B-cell-depleted T cells, or PBMCs provided the cDNA or gDNA that served as material.

TCRdb keeps only in-frame clones here, not all; method: immunoSEQ multiplex PCR. The table includes roughly 280,000 clones, 75% to 90% detected once. The chain uses TRBV27 and TRBJ2-7; D possibly corresponds to TRBD2 (5 bases). Input material: PBMCs or T cells enriched from blood (not recorded which). This sequence originates from a woman aged 18-29 years who had recovered from COVID-19. The CDR3 sequence is CASSPGSVEQYF. The DNA for the CDR3 is TGTGCCAGCAGTCCGGGATCTGTCGAGCAGTACTTC.